The 31 T cell receptor beta chains below come from one sample, sequenced in a study of blood T cell repertoires in COVID-19. The data were produced by immunoSEQ multiplex PCR, yet TCRdb's version contains in-frame clones alone and is incomplete. Among approximately 82,000 clones listed, approximately 92% were seen once. Sequencing was performed on peripheral blood. These receptors originate from a woman aged 60-75 years with active COVID-19.

The chain combines TRBV28 with TRBJ2-6; no definite D call. The CDR3 contains 13 residues. The germline V gene has CDR1 MDHEN and CDR2 SYDVKM. V dropped 5 bases and J dropped 5 bases, with 7 bases sitting between them. Written as DNA, the CDR3 is TGTGCCAGCAGTCTAAACTGGGCCAACGTCCTGACTTTC. Translating gives CASSLNWANVLTF.

The chain uses TRBV19 and TRBJ1-5; TRBD1 matches 7 bases. CDR1 and CDR2 (germline): LNHDA, SQIVND (reference sequence). V lost 4 bases to trimming and J lost 0 bases; unmatched junction nucleotides: 3. The CDR3 runs 15 residues. As DNA, the CDR3 is TGTGCCAGTAGTAAACAGGGGTATAGCAATCAGCCCCAGCATTTT. It translates to CASSKQGYSNQPQHF.

CDR3 in amino acids: CASSPGQGISPLHF. The CDR3 DNA reads as TGTGCCAGTAGTCCGGGACAAGGTATATCCCCCCTCCACTTT. The chain carries TRBV19 and TRBJ1-6; tentatively, D is TRBD1 (6 bases). CDR1 and CDR2 from the germline V gene are LNHDA and SQIVND (reference sequence). This CDR3 has 14 amino acids. V lost 5 bases and J 13 bases, leaving 18 bases between the germline ends.

The rearrangement links TRBV5-5 to TRBJ2-1; no clear D gene. V lost 1 base and J lost 3, with 8 bases in between. The V gene's germline CDR1 is SGHKS and CDR2 YYEKEE (reference sequence). The CDR3 is 14 amino acids. The CDR3 reads CASSLYSNYNEQFF. DNA of the CDR3: TGTGCCAGCAGCTTGTACAGTAACTACAATGAGCAGTTCTTC.

The chain recombines TRBV28 with TRBJ2-7; 14 bases fit TRBD2. This CDR3 comprises 13 residues. V lost 11 bases to trimming and J lost 0 bases; unmatched junction nucleotides: 0. Germline CDR1 reads MDHEN; CDR2 reads SYDVKM. As DNA, the CDR3 is TGTGCCGGGACTAGCGGGAGCTCCTACGAGCAGTACTTC. Its translation is CAGTSGSSYEQYF.

V is TRBV30 and J is TRBJ1-5; TRBD1 aligns across 10 bases. The CDR3 totals 16 residues. Trimming cost V 5 bases and J 4 bases; bases outside gene matches: 11. In germline, CDR1 is GTSNPN, CDR2 SVGIG (reference sequence). CDR3 DNA sequence: TGTGCCTGGGCCCTCCGGGACAGGGGAATTAATCAGCCCCAGCATTTT. It yields the protein CAWALRDRGINQPQHF.

The V call is TRBV2, the J call TRBJ2-7, with 7 bases matching TRBD2. CDR3 size: 14 residues. The trim removed 8 bases at V and 5 bases at J, leaving 12 bases unmatched. Looked up from germline, CDR1 is SNHLY and CDR2 is FYNNEI. CDR3: CASGGRATRNEQYF. The CDR3 region has the DNA TGTGCCAGCGGGGGGAGGGCCACGAGGAACGAGCAGTACTTC.

The chain couples TRBV28 to TRBJ2-4; 11 bases map to TRBD1. Germline V CDR1 and CDR2: MDHEN, SYDVKM. J lost 7 bases, V lost 6 bases, and 8 bases had no gene match. CDR3 length: 15 residues. Written as DNA, the CDR3 is TGTGCCAGCAGCCCTTCCGGGACAGGGGGGAACATTCAGTACTTC. It is translated as CASSPSGTGGNIQYF.

The chain couples TRBV6-1 to TRBJ1-2, with 8 bases that match TRBD1. J lost 0 bases, V lost 3 bases, and 6 bases had no gene match. The CDR3 consists of 16 residues. Per the germline V gene, CDR1 is MNHNS and CDR2 is SASEGT. The CDR3 DNA is TGTGCCAGCAGTGACTTTCAACAGGGGGCTAACTATGGCTACACCTTC. Protein product: CASSDFQQGANYGYTF.

The genes are TRBV11-3 and TRBJ1-1; D perhaps matches TRBD1 (5 bases). The CDR3 sequence is 14 residues long. Trimming shortened V by 2 bases and J by 5 bases, and 12 bases separated the two germline ends. Germline CDR1 reads SGHNT; CDR2 reads YENEEA. CDR3 nucleotide sequence: TGTGCCAGCAGCTTAAATTTTGGGGGGACTGAAGCTTTCTTT. This encodes CASSLNFGGTEAFF.

This clone was counted many times. In the same sample, other DNA sequences code for this CDR3. The CDR3: CASRDRVGSEKLFF. CDR3 coding DNA: TGTGCCAGCAGGGACAGGGTTGGTAGTGAAAAACTGTTTTTT. The V gene is TRBV2, the J gene TRBJ1-4; 8 nucleotides align to TRBD1. The germline V gene has CDR1 SNHLY and CDR2 FYNNEI. J gave up 7 bases and V 6 bases, and 7 bases lay outside the gene matches. The CDR3 is 14 amino acids.

This clone was counted once. The J gene is TRBJ1-2, the V gene TRBV14, with D unresolved. The length of the CDR3 is 13 residues. Germline V gene lookup returns CDR1 SGHDN and CDR2 FVKESK. V gave up 0 bases and J gave up 9 bases, with 11 bases separating them. CDR3 sequence (DNA): TGTGCCAGCAGCCAAGACCTCCTTCTAAGCTACACCTTC. Its protein product is CASSQDLLLSYTF.

The chain joins TRBV5-6 to TRBJ1-4, with a weak D call TRBD1 (5 bases). The germline gives CDR1 SGHDT, CDR2 YYEEEE. The CDR3 consists of 16 residues. The V end was cut by 2 bases, the J end by 3 bases, with 14 bases between. DNA for the CDR3: TGTGCCAGCAGCTTATACAGGCGGATCTCTAATGAAAAACTGTTTTTT. This sequence encodes CASSLYRRISNEKLFF.

The chain is built from TRBV5-6 and TRBJ2-7; 8 positions agree with TRBD1. Looked up from germline, CDR1 is SGHDT and CDR2 is YYEEEE. CDR3 length equals 17 residues. With V trimmed by 0 bases and J by 3 bases, 11 bases remained unmatched. The CDR3 spells CASSLATGELFGYEQYF. In DNA, the CDR3 is TGTGCCAGCAGCTTGGCGACAGGGGAATTGTTCGGCTACGAGCAGTACTTC. The entire variable domain, with the rest obtained from reference TRBV5-6 and TRBJ2-7, is as follows: DAGVTQSPTHLIKTRGQQVTLRCSPKSGHDTVSWYQQALGQGPQFIFQYYEEEERQRGNFPDRFSGHQFPNYSSELNVNALLLGDSALYLCASSLATGELFGYEQYFGPGTRLTVT.

This sequence joins TRBV6-5 and TRBJ1-2; D ambiguous. The CDR3 totals 14 residues. Between the trimmed V and J ends, which lost 5 bases and 0 bases, there was a span of 10 bases. The V gene's germline CDR1 is MNHEY and CDR2 SVGAGI. The chain's CDR3 is CASSPGKTNYGYTF. The CDR3 DNA reads TGTGCCAGCAGTCCGGGTAAAACTAACTATGGCTACACCTTC.

The V call is TRBV28, the J call TRBJ2-3, with 11 positions matching TRBD2. Per the germline V gene, CDR1 is MDHEN and CDR2 is SYDVKM. The CDR3 length is 15 residues. Trimming removed 5 bases from V and 7 bases from J; junction bases left unmatched: 8. CDR3: CASSASGGMSNTQYF. The CDR3 DNA is TGTGCCAGCAGTGCTAGCGGGGGGATGTCAAATACGCAGTATTTT.

The rearrangement joins TRBV29-1 to TRBJ1-5, with D perhaps matching TRBD1 (5 bases). CDR3 length: 12 residues. Germline-derived CDR1 and CDR2 are SQVTM and ANQGSEA. The V and J ends lost 4 bases and 4 bases respectively, with 8 bases between them. CDR3 sequence: CSVGTGNQPQHF. The CDR3 DNA follows: TGCAGCGTTGGAACAGGAAATCAGCCCCAGCATTTT. The full variable domain, with the rest looked up from reference TRBV29-1 and TRBJ1-5, is SAVISQKPSRDICQRGTSLTIQCQVDSQVTMMFWYRQQPGQSLTLIATANQGSEATYESGFVIDKFPISRPNLTFSTLTVSNMSPEDSSIYLCSVGTGNQPQHFGDGTRLSIL.

This rearrangement joins TRBV5-1 to TRBJ1-1; TRBD1 agrees at 9 bases. V lost 0 bases to trimming and J lost 10 bases; unmatched junction nucleotides: 1. The germline V gene encodes CDR1 SGHRS and CDR2 YFSETQ. The CDR3 totals 12 residues. In DNA, the CDR3 is TGCGCCAGCAGCTTGGGGACAGGGGCAGCTTTCTTT. Protein: CASSLGTGAAFF.

The chain has TRBV12-3 or TRBV12-4 and TRBJ1-6; a weak D match, TRBD1 (6 bases). The CDR3 covers 13 residues. V lost 3 bases to trimming and J lost 8 bases, with 8 bases between them. CDR3 loop: CASSFRGDSPLHF. As DNA, the CDR3 is TGTGCCAGCAGTTTCAGGGGAGATTCACCCCTCCACTTT.

The V gene is TRBV29-1, the J gene TRBJ2-5; the D gene is possibly TRBD1 (5 bases). V lost 5 bases and J 6 bases, leaving 19 bases between the germline ends. Germline V gives CDR1 SQVTM, CDR2 ANQGSEA. CDR3 length: 14 residues. CDR3 loop: CSVPLGQGWQTQYF. In DNA, the CDR3 is TGCAGCGTTCCCTTAGGGCAGGGCTGGCAGACCCAGTACTTC.

V is TRBV7-9 and J is TRBJ1-5; tentatively, D is TRBD1 (5 bases). With 5 bases removed from V and 4 bases from J, the gap between germline ends came to 15 bases. Germline V gene sequence: CDR1 SEHNR, CDR2 FQNEAQ (reference sequence). The CDR3 is 15 amino acids. CDR3 sequence: CASSAIGGNNQPQHF. The CDR3 DNA reads as TGTGCCAGCAGCGCAATTGGGGGGAATAATCAGCCCCAGCATTTT.

The chain uses TRBV10-3 and TRBJ2-7; 7 bases map to TRBD1. Per the germline V gene, CDR1 is ENHRY and CDR2 is SYGVKD. Trimming took 10 bases from V and 3 from J; bases not matched to a gene: 9. The CDR3 runs to 13 residues. For the CDR3, the DNA is TGTGCCACCTCCGGGACAGATTACTACGAGCAGTACTTC. Its translation: CATSGTDYYEQYF.

V gene TRBV3-1 (or the pseudogene TRBV3-2) combines with J gene TRBJ2-7, with 8 bases matching TRBD2. This CDR3 is 15 amino acids long. V shed 0 bases and J 4 bases; nucleotides not matched to a gene: 5. Germline V CDR1 and CDR2: LGHDT, YNNKEL (reference sequence). The CDR3 sequence: CASSQEAGGSYEQYF. CDR3 DNA: TGTGCCAGCAGCCAAGAGGCGGGGGGATCGTACGAGCAGTACTTC.

The count of this clone is one. The V and J genes are TRBV2 and TRBJ2-6; D might be TRBD1 (6 bases). Germline CDR1 is SNHLY and CDR2 is FYNNEI. CDR3 length: 17 amino acids. V lost 7 bases and J lost 4, with 20 bases in between. CDR3 sequence: CASNFDRTGIGANVLTF. The CDR3 region has the DNA TGTGCCAGCAATTTCGACAGGACTGGGATAGGGGCCAACGTCCTGACTTTC. Full variable domain (outside the CDR3, taken from reference TRBV2 and TRBJ2-6): EPEVTQTPSHQVTQMGQEVILRCVPISNHLYFYWYRQILGQKVEFLVSFYNNEISEKSEIFDDQFSVERPDGSNFTLKIRSTKLEDSAMYFCASNFDRTGIGANVLTFGAGSRLTVL.

A single count supports this clone. J is TRBJ1-6 and V is TRBV7-9, with 10 bases identical to TRBD1. The CDR3 contains 13 residues. Germline CDR1 reads SEHNR; CDR2 reads FQNEAQ (reference sequence). Trimming took 8 bases from V and 7 from J; bases not matched to a gene: 2. The CDR3 protein is CASVGQGNSPLHF. Here the CDR3 DNA reads TGTGCCAGCGTGGGACAGGGGAATTCACCCCTCCACTTT.

As for this clone: The same CDR3 is also encoded by other DNA sequences in this sample. The J gene is TRBJ2-1, the V gene TRBV6-4; TRBD2 might be the D (5 bases). Trimming pared 6 bases from V and 10 bases from J, leaving 13 bases between. The V gene's germline CDR1 is MRHNA and CDR2 SNTAGT. The CDR3 has 12 amino acids. The CDR3 sequence: CASSEGLGEQFF. The CDR3 nucleotides read TGTGCCAGCAGCGAAGGACTTGGGGAGCAGTTCTTC.

The gene calls are TRBV7-6 and TRBJ1-4; 10 bases fit TRBD1. J gave up 5 bases and V 1 base, and 7 bases lay outside the gene matches. This CDR3 has 17 amino acids. Germline V CDR1 and CDR2: SGHVS, FNYEAQ. The CDR3 here is CASSLDGQGGLNEKLFF. In DNA form, the CDR3 reads TGTGCCAGCAGCTTAGACGGACAGGGGGGATTAAATGAAAAACTGTTTTTT.

The V gene is TRBV27, the J gene TRBJ1-6; maybe TRBD1 (5 bases). This CDR3 has 13 amino acids. The ends were cut back, 6 bases at V and 9 bases at J, with 12 bases in the middle. From germline, CDR1 is MNHEY and CDR2 SMNVEV (reference sequence). CDR3 amino acids: CASSSSRVSPLHF. CDR3 nucleotides: TGTGCCAGCAGCTCGAGCAGGGTTTCACCCCTCCACTTT.

The V and J genes are TRBV28 and TRBJ1-2; D is uncertain. Germline V CDR1 and CDR2: MDHEN, SYDVKM. V lost 6 bases to trimming and J lost 0 bases, with 11 bases between them. The CDR3 is made up of 14 amino acids. CDR3 sequence (DNA): TGTGCCAGCAGACCACCTCAGGCTAACTATGGCTACACCTTC. Translated, it gives CASRPPQANYGYTF.

The V and J genes are TRBV6-5 and TRBJ2-1; 13 bases agree with TRBD2. Germline V gene lookup returns CDR1 MNHEY and CDR2 SVGAGI. This CDR3 is 15 amino acids long. Germline trimming cut 5 bases from V and 8 bases from J; bases unmatched to any gene: 6. The CDR3 DNA sequence: TGTGCCAGCAGTCGGACTAGCGGGGGCCTCTATGAGCAGTTCTTC. Residues: CASSRTSGGLYEQFF.

This chain connects TRBV6-5 to TRBJ2-3, with a weak D call TRBD2 (6 bases). The V end was cut by 5 bases, the J end by 2 bases, with 8 bases between. The germline V gene has CDR1 MNHEY and CDR2 SVGAGI. The CDR3 is 13 amino acids. The CDR3 DNA reads as TGTGCCAGCAGTCGGGACTTCACAGATACGCAGTATTTT. This translates into CASSRDFTDTQYF.